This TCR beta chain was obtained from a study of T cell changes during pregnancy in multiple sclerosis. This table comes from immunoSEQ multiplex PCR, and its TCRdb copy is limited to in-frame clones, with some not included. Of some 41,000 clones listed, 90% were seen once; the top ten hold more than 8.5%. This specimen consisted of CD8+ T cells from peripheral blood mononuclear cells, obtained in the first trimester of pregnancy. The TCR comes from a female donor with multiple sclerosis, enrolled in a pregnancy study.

CDR3 bases: TGTGCCAGCATTTCGGGACTAGCGCTGTACAATGAGCAGTTCTTC. Protein sequence: CASISGLALYNEQFF. This rearrangement joins TRBV2 to TRBJ2-1; 10 bases map to TRBD2. Germline loops: CDR1 SNHLY, CDR2 FYNNEI. J lost 4 bases, V lost 7 bases, and 7 bases had no gene match. The CDR3 is 15 amino acids.